The 20 T cell receptor beta chains reported below all come from one sample, sequenced in a study of PD-1 blockade in classical Hodgkin lymphoma. Each patient relapsed following autologous stem cell transplantation, and prior brentuximab vedotin exposure differed. Repertoires were generated with immunoSEQ multiplex PCR, while TCRdb's copy carries only in-frame clones and drops some. The table records almost 100,000 clones, over 85% of them present only once. The material was peripheral blood mononuclear cells (PBMCs), obtained at baseline. The source of these receptors is a human donor with classical Hodgkin lymphoma.

The rearrangement uses TRBV6-1 and TRBJ1-5; perhaps TRBD1 as D (6 bases). Trimming cost V 6 bases and J 0 bases, with 12 bases left between them. The CDR3 sequence is 15 residues long. Germline V lookup: CDR1 MNHNS, CDR2 SASEGT. CDR3 amino acids: CASRTGANSNQPQHF. In nucleotides, the CDR3 is TGTGCCAGCAGAACGGGGGCAAATAGCAATCAGCCCCAGCATTTT.

The chain links TRBV7-3 to TRBJ1-2, with no clear D. Trimming left V 5 bases short and J 6 bases short, with 13 bases between. The V gene's germline CDR1 is SGHTA and CDR2 FQGTGA. This CDR3 has 13 residues. This CDR3 reads CASSQGPFDGYTF. The CDR3 nucleotides read TGTGCCAGCAGCCAAGGACCCTTCGATGGCTACACCTTC. Combining the CDR3 with reference TRBV7-3 and TRBJ1-2 gives the whole variable domain GAGVSQTPSNKVTEKGKYVELRCDPISGHTALYWYRQSLGQGPEFLIYFQGTGAADDSGLPNDRFFAVRPEGSVSTLKIQRTERGDSAVYLCASSQGPFDGYTFGSGTRLTVV.

The chain recombines TRBV7-9 with TRBJ1-1; 8 positions match TRBD1. CDR1 SEHNR and CDR2 FQNEAQ come from the germline V gene (reference sequence). The V segment lost 10 bases and the J segment 6 bases; nucleotides outside the gene matches: 10. There are 13 residues in the CDR3. The DNA for the CDR3 is TGTGCCATCATCCCGGGACAGGATGCTGAAGCTTTCTTT. Its protein is CAIIPGQDAEAFF. Based on the CDR3 plus reference TRBV7-9 and TRBJ1-1, the full variable domain is DTGVSQNPRHKITKRGQNVTFRCDPISEHNRLYWYRQTLGQGPEFLTYFQNEAQLEKSRLLSDRFSAERPKGSFSTLEIQRTEQGDSAMYLCAIIPGQDAEAFFGQGTRLTVV.

The chain has TRBV19 and TRBJ1-2, with 7 bases fitting TRBD1. V lost 1 base and J lost 4; bases outside the gene matches: 6. Germline-derived CDR1 and CDR2 are LNHDA and SQIVND (reference sequence). The CDR3 length is 15 residues. DNA for the CDR3: TGTGCCAGTAGTATAGCCCCCGGGACAGCCTATGGCTACACCTTC. Translation: CASSIAPGTAYGYTF.

CDR3 region: CASSLIRVQPQHF. Here the CDR3 DNA reads TGTGCCAGCAGTTTAATTAGGGTACAGCCCCAGCATTTT. V gene TRBV28 combines with J gene TRBJ1-5, with D hard to call. This CDR3 region has 13 residues. The ends were cut back, 2 bases at V and 7 bases at J, with 9 bases in the middle. In germline, CDR1 is MDHEN, CDR2 SYDVKM.

The chain recombines TRBV9 with TRBJ1-2, with 8 nucleotides matching TRBD1. Germline CDR1 reads SGDLS; CDR2 reads YYNGEE. The CDR3 has 15 residues. With 4 bases clipped from V and 6 bases from J, the junction kept 11 bases outside the gene matches. This chain's CDR3 is CASSRTQGARDGYTF. Here the CDR3 DNA reads TGTGCCAGCAGCCGCACGCAGGGGGCGCGGGATGGCTACACCTTC.

V is TRBV28 and J is TRBJ1-5, with no clear D. Between the trimmed V and J ends, which lost 5 bases and 11 bases, there was a span of 13 bases. This CDR3 comprises 12 residues. Germline V gene lookup returns CDR1 MDHEN and CDR2 SYDVKM. This CDR3 is CASSPPIVAQHF. CDR3 in DNA: TGTGCCAGCAGTCCCCCTATTGTAGCCCAGCATTTT.

V and J are TRBV6-5 and TRBJ1-5; possible D gene TRBD1, 5 bases. The CDR3 has 14 amino acids. The germline V gene has CDR1 MNHEY and CDR2 SVGAGI. Trimming cost V 8 bases and J 3 bases, with 14 bases left between them. The CDR3 DNA follows: TGTGCCAGCCACGGGGCGGGGGACAATCAGCCCCAGCATTTT. Residues: CASHGAGDNQPQHF.

V usage is TRBV7-3 and J usage is TRBJ1-1, with TRBD1 matching over 7 bases. CDR3 length: 15 residues. The V and J ends lost 4 bases and 5 bases, in that order; junction bases with no gene match: 10. Germline V gene lookup returns CDR1 SGHTA and CDR2 FQGTGA. In DNA form, the CDR3 reads TGTGCCAGCAGCTCGACCAGGGGGGGAAGTACTGAAGCTTTCTTT. Translating gives CASSSTRGGSTEAFF.

This clone appeared once. The chain combines TRBV14 with TRBJ1-1; D is undetermined. The CDR3 length is 11 residues. Trimming took 4 bases from V and 3 from J, leaving 3 bases between them. The germline V gene encodes CDR1 SGHDN and CDR2 FVKESK. DNA for the CDR3: TGTGCCAGCAGCCGGGACACTGAAGCTTTCTTT. This translates into CASSRDTEAFF. The entire variable domain, with the rest obtained from reference TRBV14 and TRBJ1-1, is as follows: EAGVTQFPSHSVIEKGQTVTLRCDPISGHDNLYWYRRVMGKEIKFLLHFVKESKQDESGMPNNRFLAERTGGTYSTLKVQPAELEDSGVYFCASSRDTEAFFGQGTRLTVV.

V usage is TRBV9 and J usage is TRBJ1-1, with 9 bases that match TRBD1. Trimming removed 4 bases from V and 4 bases from J; junction bases left unmatched: 11. CDR3 length equals 16 residues. CDR1 SGDLS and CDR2 YYNGEE come from the germline V gene. The CDR3 DNA follows: TGTGCCAGCAGCTCTGACGCCGGGACAGGGACCACTGAAGCTTTCTTT. Its protein product is CASSSDAGTGTTEAFF. The whole variable domain, filled in from reference TRBV9 and TRBJ1-1, reads DSGVTQTPKHLITATGQRVTLRCSPRSGDLSVYWYQQSLDQGLQFLIQYYNGEERAKGNILERFSAQQFPDLHSELNLSSLELGDSALYFCASSSDAGTGTTEAFFGQGTRLTVV.

The V and J genes are TRBV12-5 and TRBJ1-2, with 9 positions matching TRBD1. CDR3 length: 14 amino acids. V lost 5 bases, J lost 5 bases, and 6 bases stayed unmatched. The V gene's germline CDR1 is LGHNT and CDR2 FRNRAP. The CDR3 spells CASGTTGGGYGYTF. As DNA, the CDR3 is TGTGCTAGTGGTACTACAGGGGGCGGTTATGGCTACACCTTC. Complete variable domain (other parts from reference TRBV12-5 and TRBJ1-2): DARVTQTPRHKVTEMGQEVTMRCQPILGHNTVFWYRQTMMQGLELLAYFRNRAPLDDSGMPKDRFSAEMPDATLATLKIQPSEPRDSAVYFCASGTTGGGYGYTFGSGTRLTVV.

Details on this clone: Other DNA sequences in the same sample also yield this CDR3. The chain links TRBV6-6 to TRBJ1-2, with a weak D call TRBD1 (6 bases). This CDR3 contains 14 residues. From germline, CDR1 is MNHNY and CDR2 SVGAGI (reference sequence). Trimming took 6 bases from V and 1 from J, leaving 12 bases between them. CDR3 residues: CASRGQGRNYGYTF. In DNA, the CDR3 is TGTGCCAGCAGAGGGCAGGGGCGTAACTATGGCTACACCTTC.

This sequence joins TRBV5-1 and TRBJ2-3, with 10 bases that match TRBD1. CDR3 length equals 15 residues. Germline CDR1 reads SGHRS; CDR2 reads YFSETQ. Trimming cost V 4 bases and J 3 bases; bases outside gene matches: 5. This chain's CDR3 is CASSKRDRGTDTQYF. CDR3 in DNA: TGCGCCAGCAGCAAAAGGGACAGGGGTACAGATACGCAGTATTTT.

This rearrangement joins TRBV19 to TRBJ2-6, with TRBD2 matching 12 bases. Germline V gene data show CDR1 as LNHDA and CDR2 as SQIVND (reference sequence). V lost 5 bases to trimming and J lost 2 bases; unmatched junction nucleotides: 7. The CDR3 is made up of 18 amino acids. The CDR3 loop reads CASSAALAGGTGANVLTF. The CDR3 nucleotides are TGTGCCAGTAGTGCCGCACTAGCGGGGGGAACTGGGGCCAACGTCCTGACTTTC.

The chain has TRBV7-9 and TRBJ2-2; possibly TRBD1 for D (6 bases). Germline values: CDR1 SEHNR, CDR2 FQNEAQ (reference sequence). V shed 9 bases and J shed 6 bases, with 11 bases lying between them. The CDR3 spans 12 residues. The CDR3 loop is CARSYRAGELFF. Written as DNA, the CDR3 is TGTGCCAGAAGTTACAGGGCCGGGGAGCTGTTTTTT.

The V gene is TRBV28, the J gene TRBJ2-3, with 9 bases that match TRBD1. V dropped 8 bases and J dropped 8; count of bases not matched to a gene: 14. The CDR3 contains 15 residues. From germline, CDR1 is MDHEN and CDR2 SYDVKM. The CDR3 here is CASLKGDRASLTQYF. The CDR3 DNA reads TGTGCCAGCCTTAAGGGGGACAGGGCATCCCTTACGCAGTATTTT.

J is TRBJ2-5 and V is TRBV11-1; 9 bases fit TRBD2. CDR3 size: 15 residues. Germline V gene sequence: CDR1 SGHAT, CDR2 FQDESV (reference sequence). V shed 3 bases and J 2 bases; nucleotides not matched to a gene: 4. In nucleotides, the CDR3 is TGTGCCAGCAGCTTCGGGCGGGAGGGGCAAGAGACCCAGTACTTC. Translating gives CASSFGREGQETQYF.

The chain recombines TRBV19 with TRBJ2-7; D perhaps matches TRBD1 (6 bases). The CDR3 consists of 13 residues. The V gene lost 6 bases and the J gene lost 5 bases, with 14 bases spanning the gap. CDR1 is LNHDA, CDR2 SQIVND, per germline (reference sequence). The CDR3 DNA follows: TGTGCCAGTAGCCGAATACAGGGTAACGAGCAGTACTTC. As protein: CASSRIQGNEQYF. The variable domain in full, completed from reference TRBV19 and TRBJ2-7, reads DGGITQSPKYLFRKEGQNVTLSCEQNLNHDAMYWYRQDPGQGLRLIYYSQIVNDFQKGDIAEGYSVSREKKESFPLTVTSAQKNPTAFYLCASSRIQGNEQYFGPGTRLTVT.

The chain employs TRBV10-3 and TRBJ2-7; TRBD2 aligns across 10 bases. Germline CDR1 reads ENHRY; CDR2 reads SYGVKD. CDR3 length: 15 residues. V was pared by 3 bases and J by 3 bases, with 5 bases of the junction left unmatched. CDR3 in amino acids: CAISDVLAGVYEQYF. In DNA, the CDR3 is TGTGCCATCAGTGATGTGCTAGCGGGGGTCTACGAGCAGTACTTC.